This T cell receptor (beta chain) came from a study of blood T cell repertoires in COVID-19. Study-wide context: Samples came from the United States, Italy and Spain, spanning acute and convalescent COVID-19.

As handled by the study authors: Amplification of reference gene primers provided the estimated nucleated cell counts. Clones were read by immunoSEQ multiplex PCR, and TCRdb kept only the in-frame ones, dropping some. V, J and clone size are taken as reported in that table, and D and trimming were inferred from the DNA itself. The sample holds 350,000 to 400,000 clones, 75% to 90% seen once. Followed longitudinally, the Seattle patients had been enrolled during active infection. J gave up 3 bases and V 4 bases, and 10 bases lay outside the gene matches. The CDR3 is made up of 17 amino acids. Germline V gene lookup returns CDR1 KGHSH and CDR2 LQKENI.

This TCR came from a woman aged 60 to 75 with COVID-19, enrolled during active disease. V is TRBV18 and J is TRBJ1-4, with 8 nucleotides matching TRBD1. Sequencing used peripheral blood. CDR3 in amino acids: CASSLGQGIFSNEKLFF. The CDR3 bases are TGTGCCAGCTCACTCGGACAGGGAATTTTTTCTAATGAAAAACTGTTTTTT.